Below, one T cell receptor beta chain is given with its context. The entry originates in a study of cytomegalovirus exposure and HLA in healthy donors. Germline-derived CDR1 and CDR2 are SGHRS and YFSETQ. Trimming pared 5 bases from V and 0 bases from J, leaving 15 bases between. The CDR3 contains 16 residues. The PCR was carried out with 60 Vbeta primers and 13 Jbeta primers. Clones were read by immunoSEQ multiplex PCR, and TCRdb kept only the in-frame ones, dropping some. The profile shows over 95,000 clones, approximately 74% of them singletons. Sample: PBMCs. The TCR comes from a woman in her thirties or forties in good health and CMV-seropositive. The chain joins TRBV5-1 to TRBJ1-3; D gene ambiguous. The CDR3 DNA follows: TGCGCCAGCAGGAATACGTACGGGAGCTCTGGAAACACCATATATTTT. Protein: CASRNTYGSSGNTIYF.